This TCR beta chain is drawn from a study of T cells in Graves' hyperthyroidism and ophthalmopathy. Study-wide results and limits: A 13 V-J signature model discriminated ophthalmopathy versus stable hyperthyroidism.

Amplified TCR beta CDR3 regions came from RNA transcripts. First-round RT-PCR of the TCR CDR3 relied on the HTBI primer set. TCRdb independently ran MiXCR on the multiplex PCR reads; one entry per CDR3 protein. The table includes 660,000 or so distinct CDR3 sequences, roughly 46% detected once. This CDR3 has 14 residues. Trimming at V came to 5 bases and at J to 5 bases, leaving 7 bases not matched to a gene. The germline CDR1 and CDR2 sequences are DFQATT and SNEGSKA (reference sequence). This clonotype was seen only a few times. Its antigen is currently unknown. V is TRBV20-1 and J is TRBJ1-1, with 11 bases aligning to TRBD1. This receptor was taken from an adult man with Graves' disease, either hyperthyroidism or ophthalmopathy (not recorded which). Specimen: peripheral blood or thyroid tissue (not recorded which). CDR3 DNA: TGCAGTGCTCCAGGGACAGGGGGTAATACTGAAGCTTTCTTT. Its translation: CSAPGTGGNTEAFF.